The clone carrying this T cell receptor beta chain was seen only a few times. Its antigen is not known. The V end was cut by 4 bases, the J end by 2 bases, with 17 bases between. CDR1 MGHRA and CDR2 YSYEKL come from the germline V gene. This CDR3 is 16 amino acids long. Time point in this sample: newly diagnosed GD, antithyroid drugs for less than 3 months. With RNA extracted from PBMCs as input, the TCR library was made. Peripheral blood, at 7.5 to 9 milliliters, went into EDTA tubes. Building of the TCR beta libraries involved iRepertoire HTBI primers and Arm-PCR of CDR3 regions. TCRdb itself ran the multiplex PCR reads through MiXCR, one entry per CDR3 protein. The data hold hundreds of thousands of distinct CDR3 sequences, with about a sixth observed a single time. The sample originates from a study of regulatory T cells in long-lasting Graves disease. Broader study findings: Because few samples were included, accuracy may have been lower.

V and J are TRBV4-1 and TRBJ1-2; no reliable D call. The sequence was obtained from a female donor with Graves disease. Sequenced here: peripheral blood mononuclear cells (PBMCs), sampled at new diagnosis, from a patient treated with antithyroid drugs. CDR3 protein: CASSPKGAAGNYGYTF. CDR3 in DNA: TGCGCCAGCAGCCCAAAAGGCGCCGCGGGGAACTATGGCTACACCTTC.